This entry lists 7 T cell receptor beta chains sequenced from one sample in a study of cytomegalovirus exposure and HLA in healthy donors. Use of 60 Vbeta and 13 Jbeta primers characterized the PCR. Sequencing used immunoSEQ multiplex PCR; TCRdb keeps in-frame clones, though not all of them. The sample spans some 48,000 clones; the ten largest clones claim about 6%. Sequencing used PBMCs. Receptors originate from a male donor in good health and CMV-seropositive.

The CDR3 spells CASSQGTATGNTIYF. Here the CDR3 DNA reads TGCGCCAGCAGCCAAGGGACAGCAACTGGAAACACCATATATTTT. This chain uses TRBV4-3 with TRBJ1-3, with D perhaps matching TRBD1 (6 bases). This CDR3 has 15 amino acids. Germline V lookup: CDR1 LGHNA, CDR2 YSLEER. Trimming took 1 base from V and 2 from J, leaving 9 bases between them.

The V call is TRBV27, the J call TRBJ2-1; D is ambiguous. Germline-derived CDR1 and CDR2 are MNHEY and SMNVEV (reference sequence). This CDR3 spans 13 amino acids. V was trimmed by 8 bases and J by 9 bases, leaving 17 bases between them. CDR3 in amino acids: CASQHDRGGEQFF. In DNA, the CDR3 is TGTGCCAGCCAGCACGATCGAGGTGGTGAGCAGTTCTTC.

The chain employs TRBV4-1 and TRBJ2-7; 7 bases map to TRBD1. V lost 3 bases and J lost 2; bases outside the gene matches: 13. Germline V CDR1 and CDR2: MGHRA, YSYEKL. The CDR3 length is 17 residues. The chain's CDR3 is CASSHGGTANSAYEQYF. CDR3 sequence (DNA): TGCGCCAGCAGCCATGGTGGGACAGCCAACTCCGCCTACGAGCAGTACTTC.

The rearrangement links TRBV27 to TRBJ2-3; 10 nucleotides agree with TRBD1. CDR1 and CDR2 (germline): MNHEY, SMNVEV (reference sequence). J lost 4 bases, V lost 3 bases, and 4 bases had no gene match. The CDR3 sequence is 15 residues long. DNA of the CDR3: TGTGCCAGCAGTTTCCAGACAGGGGGCTCAGATACGCAGTATTTT. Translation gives CASSFQTGGSDTQYF.

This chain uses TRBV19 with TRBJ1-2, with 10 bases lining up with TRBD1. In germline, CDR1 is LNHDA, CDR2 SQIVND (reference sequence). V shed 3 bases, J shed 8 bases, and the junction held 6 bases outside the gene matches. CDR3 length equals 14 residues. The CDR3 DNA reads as TGTGCCAGTAGTATGGGACAGGGGCGCTGGGGCTACACCTTC. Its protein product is CASSMGQGRWGYTF.

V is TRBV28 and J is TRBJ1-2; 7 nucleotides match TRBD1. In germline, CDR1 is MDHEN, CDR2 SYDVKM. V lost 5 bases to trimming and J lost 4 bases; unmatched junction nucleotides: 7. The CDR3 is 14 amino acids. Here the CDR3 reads CASSIGDRVYGYTF. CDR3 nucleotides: TGTGCCAGCAGTATAGGAGACAGGGTCTATGGCTACACCTTC.

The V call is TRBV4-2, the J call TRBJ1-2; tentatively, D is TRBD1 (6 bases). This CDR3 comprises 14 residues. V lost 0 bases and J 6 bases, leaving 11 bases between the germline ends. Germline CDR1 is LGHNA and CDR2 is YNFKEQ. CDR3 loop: CASSQEGGNHGYTF. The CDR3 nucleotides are TGTGCCAGCAGCCAAGAAGGGGGTAATCATGGCTACACCTTC.